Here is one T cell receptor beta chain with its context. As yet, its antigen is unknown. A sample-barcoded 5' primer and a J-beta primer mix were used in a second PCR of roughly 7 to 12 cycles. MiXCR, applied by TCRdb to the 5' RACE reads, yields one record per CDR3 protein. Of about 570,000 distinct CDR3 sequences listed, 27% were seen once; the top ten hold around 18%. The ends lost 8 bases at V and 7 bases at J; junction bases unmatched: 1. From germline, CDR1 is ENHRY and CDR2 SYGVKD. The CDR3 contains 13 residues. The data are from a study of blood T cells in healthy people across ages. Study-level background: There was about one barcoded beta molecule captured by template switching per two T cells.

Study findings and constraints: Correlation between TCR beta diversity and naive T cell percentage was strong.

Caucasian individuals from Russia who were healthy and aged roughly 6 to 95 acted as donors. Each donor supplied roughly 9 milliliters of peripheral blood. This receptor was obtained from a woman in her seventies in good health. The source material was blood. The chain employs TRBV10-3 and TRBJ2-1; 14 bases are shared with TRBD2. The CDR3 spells CAIRLAGGNEQFF. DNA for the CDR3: TGTGCCATCCGACTAGCGGGGGGGAATGAGCAGTTCTTC.